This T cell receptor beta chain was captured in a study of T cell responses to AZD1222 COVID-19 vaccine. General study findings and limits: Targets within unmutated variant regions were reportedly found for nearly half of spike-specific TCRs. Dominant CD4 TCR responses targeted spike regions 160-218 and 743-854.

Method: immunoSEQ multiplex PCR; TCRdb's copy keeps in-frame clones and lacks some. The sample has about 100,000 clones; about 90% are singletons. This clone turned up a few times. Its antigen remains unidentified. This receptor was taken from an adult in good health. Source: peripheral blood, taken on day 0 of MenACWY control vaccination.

The CDR3 DNA reads as TGTGCCAGCAGCTCAGCAACGGCAGGGTTTTTTGGCTACACCTTC. Its translation is CASSSATAGFFGYTF. J is TRBJ1-2 and V is TRBV7-9; tentatively, D is TRBD1 (5 bases). Germline CDR1 is SEHNR and CDR2 is FQNEAQ (reference sequence). The V and J ends lost 4 bases and 7 bases respectively, with 19 bases between them. This CDR3 has 15 amino acids.